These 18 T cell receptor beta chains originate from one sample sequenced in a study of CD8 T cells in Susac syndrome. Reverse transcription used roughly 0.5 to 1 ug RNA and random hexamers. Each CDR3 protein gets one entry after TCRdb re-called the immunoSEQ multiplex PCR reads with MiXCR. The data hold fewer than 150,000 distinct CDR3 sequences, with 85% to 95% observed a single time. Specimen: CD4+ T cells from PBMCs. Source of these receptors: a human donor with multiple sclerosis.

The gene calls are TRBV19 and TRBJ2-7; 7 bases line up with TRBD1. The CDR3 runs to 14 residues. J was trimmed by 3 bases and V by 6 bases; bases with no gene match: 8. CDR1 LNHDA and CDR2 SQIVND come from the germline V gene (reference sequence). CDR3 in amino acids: CASRPPGQNYEQYF. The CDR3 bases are TGTGCCAGTAGACCGCCGGGACAGAACTACGAGCAGTACTTC.

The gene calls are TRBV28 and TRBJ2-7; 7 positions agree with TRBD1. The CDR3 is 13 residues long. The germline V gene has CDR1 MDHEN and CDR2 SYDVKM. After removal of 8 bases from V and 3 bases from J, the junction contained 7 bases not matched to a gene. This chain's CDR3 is CASQQSGGYEQYF. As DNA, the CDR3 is TGTGCCAGCCAGCAGTCAGGGGGCTACGAGCAGTACTTC.

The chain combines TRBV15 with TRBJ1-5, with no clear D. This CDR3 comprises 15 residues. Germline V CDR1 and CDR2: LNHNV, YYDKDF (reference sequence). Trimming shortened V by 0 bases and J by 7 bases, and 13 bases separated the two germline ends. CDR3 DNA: TGTGCCACCAGCAGAGATCTTACTGGCGGGCAGCCCCAGCATTTT. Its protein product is CATSRDLTGGQPQHF.

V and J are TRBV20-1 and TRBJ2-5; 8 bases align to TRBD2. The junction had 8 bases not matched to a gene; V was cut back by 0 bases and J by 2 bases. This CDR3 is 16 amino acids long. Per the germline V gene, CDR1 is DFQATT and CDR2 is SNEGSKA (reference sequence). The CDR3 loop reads CSARDWLAGTQETQYF. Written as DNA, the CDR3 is TGCAGTGCTAGAGATTGGCTAGCGGGTACACAAGAGACCCAGTACTTC.

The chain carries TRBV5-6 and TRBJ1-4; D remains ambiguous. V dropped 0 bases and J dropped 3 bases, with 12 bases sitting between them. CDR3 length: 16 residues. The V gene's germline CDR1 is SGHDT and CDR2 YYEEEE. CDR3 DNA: TGTGCCAGCAGCTTGGCCATTCGAACAGCTAATGAAAAACTGTTTTTT. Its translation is CASSLAIRTANEKLFF.

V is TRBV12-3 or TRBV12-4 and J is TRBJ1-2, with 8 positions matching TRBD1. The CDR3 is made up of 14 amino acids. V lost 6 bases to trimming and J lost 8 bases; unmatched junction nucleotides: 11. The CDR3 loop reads CASRRNGQGRGYTF. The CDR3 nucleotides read TGTGCCAGCAGAAGGAACGGACAGGGTCGCGGCTACACCTTC.

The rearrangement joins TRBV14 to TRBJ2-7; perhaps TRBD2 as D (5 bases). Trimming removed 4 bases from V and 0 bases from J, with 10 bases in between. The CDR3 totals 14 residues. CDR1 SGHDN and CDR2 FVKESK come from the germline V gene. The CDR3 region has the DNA TGTGCCAGCAGCCTGGGCCGGGGCTCCTACGAGCAGTACTTC. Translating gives CASSLGRGSYEQYF.

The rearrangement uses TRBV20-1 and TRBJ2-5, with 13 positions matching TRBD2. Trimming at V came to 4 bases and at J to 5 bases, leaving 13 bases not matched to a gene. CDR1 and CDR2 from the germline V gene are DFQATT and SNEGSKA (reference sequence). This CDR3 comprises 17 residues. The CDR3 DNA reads TGCAGTGCTACAATGAGACTAGCGGGGGGAAAGAGGGAGACCCAGTACTTC. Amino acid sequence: CSATMRLAGGKRETQYF.

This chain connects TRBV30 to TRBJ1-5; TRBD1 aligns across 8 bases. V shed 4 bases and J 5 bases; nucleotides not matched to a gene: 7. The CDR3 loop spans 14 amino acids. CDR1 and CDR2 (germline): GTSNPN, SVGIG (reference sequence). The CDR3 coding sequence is TGTGCCTGGACCCGGGACAGGTCGCATCAGCCCCAGCATTTT. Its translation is CAWTRDRSHQPQHF.

DNA of the CDR3: TGTGCCAGCAGTGTTGGCCCTAGCACAGATACGCAGTATTTT. Translated, it gives CASSVGPSTDTQYF. The chain links TRBV2 to TRBJ2-3; no clear D. The germline gives CDR1 SNHLY, CDR2 FYNNEI. Trimming shortened V by 4 bases and J by 0 bases, and 8 bases separated the two germline ends. The CDR3 covers 14 residues.

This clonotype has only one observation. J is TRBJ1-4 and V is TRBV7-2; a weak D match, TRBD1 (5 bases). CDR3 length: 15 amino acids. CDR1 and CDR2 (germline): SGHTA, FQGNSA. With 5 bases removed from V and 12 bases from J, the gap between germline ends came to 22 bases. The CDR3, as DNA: TGTGCCAGCAGCCTTACCCAAACTTCTCGCAGGGAACTGTTTTTT. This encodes CASSLTQTSRRELFF.

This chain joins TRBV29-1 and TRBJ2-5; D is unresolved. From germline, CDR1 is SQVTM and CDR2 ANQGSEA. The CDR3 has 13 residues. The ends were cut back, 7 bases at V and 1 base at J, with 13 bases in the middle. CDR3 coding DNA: TGCAGCGCCGTACCGAACCGCCAAGAGACCCAGTACTTC. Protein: CSAVPNRQETQYF.

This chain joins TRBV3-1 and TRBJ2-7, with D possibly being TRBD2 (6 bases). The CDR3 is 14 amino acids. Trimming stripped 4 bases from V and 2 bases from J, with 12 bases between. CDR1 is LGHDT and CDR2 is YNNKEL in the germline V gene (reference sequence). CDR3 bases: TGTGCCAGCAGCCGAACCCCGGGGGCCTACGAGCAGTACTTC. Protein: CASSRTPGAYEQYF.

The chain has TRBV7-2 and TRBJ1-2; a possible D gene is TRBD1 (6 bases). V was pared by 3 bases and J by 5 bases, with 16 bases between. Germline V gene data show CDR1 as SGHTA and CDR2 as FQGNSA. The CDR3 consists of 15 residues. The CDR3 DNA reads TGTGCCAGCAGCTTGAGACCAGGGGATCGTTATGGCTACACCTTC. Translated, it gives CASSLRPGDRYGYTF.

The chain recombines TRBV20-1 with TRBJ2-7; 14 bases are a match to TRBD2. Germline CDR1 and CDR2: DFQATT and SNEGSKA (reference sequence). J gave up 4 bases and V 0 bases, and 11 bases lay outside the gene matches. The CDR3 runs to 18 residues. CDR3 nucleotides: TGCAGTGCTAGAGATCTCGGGACTAGCGGGGGCCACGTATACGAGCAGTACTTC. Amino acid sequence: CSARDLGTSGGHVYEQYF.

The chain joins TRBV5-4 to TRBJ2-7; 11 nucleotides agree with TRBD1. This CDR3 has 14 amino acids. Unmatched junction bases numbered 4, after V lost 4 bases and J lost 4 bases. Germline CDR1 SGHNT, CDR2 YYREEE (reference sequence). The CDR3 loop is CASSLRDRGYEQYF. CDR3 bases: TGTGCCAGCAGCCTCCGGGACAGGGGGTACGAGCAGTACTTC.

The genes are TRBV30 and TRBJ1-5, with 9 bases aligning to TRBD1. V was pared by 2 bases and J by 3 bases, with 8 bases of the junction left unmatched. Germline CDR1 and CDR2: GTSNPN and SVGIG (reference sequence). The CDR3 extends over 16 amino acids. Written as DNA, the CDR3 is TGTGCCTGGAGTAAACGGGGGGACAGGGTCAATCAGCCCCAGCATTTT. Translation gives CAWSKRGDRVNQPQHF. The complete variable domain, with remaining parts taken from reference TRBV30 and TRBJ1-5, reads SQTIHQWPATLVQPVGSPLSLECTVEGTSNPNLYWYRQAAGRGLQLLFYSVGIGQISSEVPQNLSASRPQDRQFILSSKKLLLSDSGFYLCAWSKRGDRVNQPQHFGDGTRLSIL.

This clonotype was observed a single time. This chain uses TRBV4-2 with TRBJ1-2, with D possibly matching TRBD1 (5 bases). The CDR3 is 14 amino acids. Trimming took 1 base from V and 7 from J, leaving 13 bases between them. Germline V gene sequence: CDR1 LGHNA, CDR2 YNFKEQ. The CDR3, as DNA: TGTGCCAGCAGCCAAGTACAGGAACAGTCTGGCTACACCTTC. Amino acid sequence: CASSQVQEQSGYTF.